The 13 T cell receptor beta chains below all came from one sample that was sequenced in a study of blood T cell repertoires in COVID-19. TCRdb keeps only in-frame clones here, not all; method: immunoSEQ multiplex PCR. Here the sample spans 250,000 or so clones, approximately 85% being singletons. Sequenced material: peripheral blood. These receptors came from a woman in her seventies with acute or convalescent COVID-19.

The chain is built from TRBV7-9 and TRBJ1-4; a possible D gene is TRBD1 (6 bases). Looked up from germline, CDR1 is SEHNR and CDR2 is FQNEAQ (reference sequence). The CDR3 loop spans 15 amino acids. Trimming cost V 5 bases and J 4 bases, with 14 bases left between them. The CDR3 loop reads CASSRPQGYNEKLFF. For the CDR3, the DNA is TGTGCCAGCAGCCGCCCACAGGGATATAATGAAAAACTGTTTTTT.

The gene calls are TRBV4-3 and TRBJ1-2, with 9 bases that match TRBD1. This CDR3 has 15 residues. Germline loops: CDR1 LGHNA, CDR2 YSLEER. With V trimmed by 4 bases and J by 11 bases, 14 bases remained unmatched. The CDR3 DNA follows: TGCGCCAGCAGCCCCCGAGCTAGGACAGGGGCCCCTTACACCTTC. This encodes CASSPRARTGAPYTF.

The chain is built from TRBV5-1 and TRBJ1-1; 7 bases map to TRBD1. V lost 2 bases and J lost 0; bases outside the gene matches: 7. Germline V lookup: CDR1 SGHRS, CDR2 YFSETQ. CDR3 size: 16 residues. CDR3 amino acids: CASSLATGPMNTEAFF. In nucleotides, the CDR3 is TGCGCCAGCAGCTTAGCGACAGGGCCAATGAACACTGAAGCTTTCTTT.

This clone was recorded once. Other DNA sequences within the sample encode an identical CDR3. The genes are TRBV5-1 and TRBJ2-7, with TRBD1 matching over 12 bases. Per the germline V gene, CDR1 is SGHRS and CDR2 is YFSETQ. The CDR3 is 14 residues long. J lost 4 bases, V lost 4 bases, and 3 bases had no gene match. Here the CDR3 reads CASSMGQGAYEQYF. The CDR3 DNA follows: TGCGCCAGCAGCATGGGACAGGGGGCATACGAGCAGTACTTC. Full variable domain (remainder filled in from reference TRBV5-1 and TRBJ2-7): KAGVTQTPRYLIKTRGQQVTLSCSPISGHRSVSWYQQTPGQGLQFLFEYFSETQRNKGNFPGRFSGRQFSNSRSEMNVSTLELGDSALYLCASSMGQGAYEQYFGPGTRLTVT.

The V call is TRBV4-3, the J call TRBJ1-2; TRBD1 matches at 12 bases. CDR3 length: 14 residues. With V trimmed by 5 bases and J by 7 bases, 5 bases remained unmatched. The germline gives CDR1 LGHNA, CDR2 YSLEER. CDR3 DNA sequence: TGCGCCAGCAGCACCGGGACAGGGGGCCGTGGCTACACCTTC. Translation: CASSTGTGGRGYTF.

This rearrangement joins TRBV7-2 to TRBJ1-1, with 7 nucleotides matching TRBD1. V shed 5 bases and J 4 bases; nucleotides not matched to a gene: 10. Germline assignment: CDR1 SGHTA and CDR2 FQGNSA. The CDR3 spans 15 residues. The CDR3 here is CASSAQTGIGTEAFF. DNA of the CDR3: TGTGCCAGCAGCGCCCAGACAGGGATCGGCACTGAAGCTTTCTTT.

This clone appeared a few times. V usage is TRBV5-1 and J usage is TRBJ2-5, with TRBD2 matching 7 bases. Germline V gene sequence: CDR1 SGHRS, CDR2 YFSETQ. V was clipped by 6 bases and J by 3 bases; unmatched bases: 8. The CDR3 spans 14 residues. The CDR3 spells CASTGEGREETQYF. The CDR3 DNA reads TGCGCCAGCACCGGGGAGGGGCGGGAAGAGACCCAGTACTTC.

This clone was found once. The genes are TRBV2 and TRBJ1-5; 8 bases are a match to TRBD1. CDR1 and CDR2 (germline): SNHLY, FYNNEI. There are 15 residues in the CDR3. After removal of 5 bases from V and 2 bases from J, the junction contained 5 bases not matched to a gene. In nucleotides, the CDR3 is TGTGCCAGCAGTCCTCAGGGGGCTCGCAATCAGCCCCAGCATTTT. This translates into CASSPQGARNQPQHF.

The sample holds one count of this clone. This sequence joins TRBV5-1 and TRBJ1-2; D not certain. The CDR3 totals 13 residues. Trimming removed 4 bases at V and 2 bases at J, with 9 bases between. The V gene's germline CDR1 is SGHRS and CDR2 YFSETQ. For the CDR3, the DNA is TGCGCCAGCAGCCACGACGGGAACTATGGCTACACCTTC. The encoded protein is CASSHDGNYGYTF.

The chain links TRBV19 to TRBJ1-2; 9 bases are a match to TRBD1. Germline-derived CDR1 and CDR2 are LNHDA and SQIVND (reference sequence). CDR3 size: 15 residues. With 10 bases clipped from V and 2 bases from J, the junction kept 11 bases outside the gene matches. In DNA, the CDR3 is TGTGCCACCCTCCCAGGGGACAGGGACAACTATGGCTACACCTTC. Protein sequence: CATLPGDRDNYGYTF.

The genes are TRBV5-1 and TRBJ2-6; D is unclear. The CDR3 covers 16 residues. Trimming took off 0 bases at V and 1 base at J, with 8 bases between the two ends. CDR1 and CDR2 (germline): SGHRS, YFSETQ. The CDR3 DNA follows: TGCGCCAGCAGCTTGGCGGTGACTTCTGGGGCCAACGTCCTGACTTTC. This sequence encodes CASSLAVTSGANVLTF.

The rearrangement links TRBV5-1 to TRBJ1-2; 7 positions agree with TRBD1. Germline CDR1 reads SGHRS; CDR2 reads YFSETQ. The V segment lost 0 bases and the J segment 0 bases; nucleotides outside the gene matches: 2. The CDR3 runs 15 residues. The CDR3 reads CASSLGGTANYGYTF. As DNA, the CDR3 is TGCGCCAGCAGCTTGGGAGGGACAGCTAACTATGGCTACACCTTC.

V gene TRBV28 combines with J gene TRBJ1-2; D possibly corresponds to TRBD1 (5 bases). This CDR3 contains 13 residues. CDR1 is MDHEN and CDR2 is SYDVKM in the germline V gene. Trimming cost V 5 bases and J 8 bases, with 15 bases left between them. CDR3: CASSHQGIRGYTF. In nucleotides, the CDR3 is TGTGCCAGCAGTCACCAGGGTATCCGGGGCTACACCTTC.